A selection of T cell receptor beta chains follows, all from one sample in a study of blood T cell repertoires in COVID-19. Assay: immunoSEQ multiplex PCR; the TCRdb copy retains only in-frame clones and omits some. The table lists some 490,000 clones, 80% to 90% of them singletons. Sequenced sample: PBMCs or T cells enriched from blood (not recorded which). The receptor set was obtained from a woman aged 55-69 years who had recovered from COVID-19. Both conserved end residues are part of each CDR3. Fields, in order: D gene, V gene, J gene, clone size, CDR3 protein, CDR3 DNA. A D gene is named only where the DNA matches it firmly. Clone size, where shown, is once, few, many, or a class for clones that have expanded.

TRBD1	TRBV19	TRBJ1-5	-	CASSIRDRDGQPQHF	TGTGCCAGTAGTATCCGGGACAGGGATGGACAGCCCCAGCATTTT
-	TRBV24-1	TRBJ2-3	-	CATNQGRGTDTQYF	TGTGCCACCAATCAGGGGCGAGGCACAGATACGCAGTATTTT
-	TRBV5-1	TRBJ1-1	-	CASSPPRSGSDTEAFF	TGCGCCAGCAGCCCCCCTCGTTCAGGGTCTGACACTGAAGCTTTCTTT
-	TRBV2	TRBJ1-4	-	CAIPNTQSHAEKLFF	TGTGCCATCCCGAATACCCAGTCCCATGCTGAAAAACTGTTTTTT
-	TRBV3-1/TRBV3-2	TRBJ2-6	once	CASSQGSYSGANVLTF	TGTGCCAGCAGCCAAGGTTCGTACTCTGGGGCCAACGTCCTGACTTTC
-	TRBV5-1	TRBJ2-3	-	CASSLAARGPTDTQYF	TGCGCCAGCAGCTTGGCCGCTAGGGGCCCCACAGATACGCAGTATTTT
-	TRBV3-1/TRBV3-2	TRBJ1-4	-	CASSQRRPGVGNEKLFF	TGTGCCAGCAGCCAAAGGCGCCCGGGGGTGGGTAATGAAAAACTGTTTTTT
TRBD2	TRBV5-1	TRBJ2-1	-	CASSLELAANEQFF	TGCGCCAGCAGCTTGGAACTAGCGGCTAATGAGCAGTTCTTC
TRBD1	TRBV3-1/TRBV3-2	TRBJ1-4	-	CASSQPGGTDNEKLFF	TGTGCCAGCAGCCAACCGGGAGGGACAGACAATGAAAAACTGTTTTTT
TRBD1	TRBV6-2/TRBV6-3	TRBJ2-7	once	CASSWGQGLTYEQYF	TGTGCCAGCAGTTGGGGACAGGGACTAACCTACGAGCAGTACTTC
TRBD1	TRBV5-4	TRBJ1-4	-	CASRPTGDEKLFF	TGTGCCAGCAGACCCACAGGGGATGAAAAACTGTTTTTT
-	TRBV28	TRBJ1-5	few	CASNMGGSNQPQHF	TGTGCCAGCAATATGGGGGGGAGCAATCAGCCCCAGCATTTT
TRBD1	TRBV19	TRBJ1-1	once	CASSRGQGAWDTEAFF	TGTGCCAGTAGTAGAGGACAGGGGGCATGGGACACTGAAGCTTTCTTT
TRBD2	TRBV10-1	TRBJ2-1	few	CASSPQRGRDNEQFF	TGCGCCAGCAGCCCCCAGCGGGGCCGGGACAATGAGCAGTTCTTC
-	TRBV6-5	TRBJ2-7	-	CASSPDSHYEQYF	TGTGCCAGCAGTCCTGACAGCCACTACGAGCAGTACTTC
TRBD2	TRBV24-1	TRBJ2-1	-	CATSDPSGGAWNEQFF	TGTGCCACCAGTGATCCGAGCGGGGGGGCTTGGAATGAGCAGTTCTTC
-	TRBV5-4	TRBJ2-2	-	CASRPIGGSTGELFF	TGTGCCAGCAGACCCATCGGGGGAAGTACCGGGGAGCTGTTTTTT
TRBD1	TRBV4-1	TRBJ1-4	-	CASSQDPSQGAEKLFF	TGCGCCAGCAGCCAAGATCCGAGCCAGGGGGCTGAAAAACTGTTTTTT
-	TRBV27	TRBJ2-2	few	CASSAEQAATGELFF	TGTGCCAGCAGTGCCGAACAGGCGGCCACCGGGGAGCTGTTTTTT
-	TRBV29-1	TRBJ1-4	-	CSVPGGNEKLFF	TGCAGCGTTCCAGGTGGTAATGAAAAACTGTTTTTT
-	TRBV10-3	TRBJ1-2	-	CAISESGLGAYGYTF	TGTGCCATCAGTGAGTCGGGGCTGGGGGCCTATGGCTACACCTTC
-	TRBV24-1	TRBJ1-1	-	CATSDRTAPEAFF	TGTGCCACCAGTGATCGGACAGCTCCTGAAGCTTTCTTT
-	TRBV12-5	TRBJ1-2	-	CASGYTGNYGYTF	TGTGCTAGTGGCTACACAGGGAACTATGGCTACACCTTC
TRBD1	TRBV11-3	TRBJ1-1	-	CASSSQGTGGTEAFF	TGTGCCAGCAGCTCTCAGGGGACAGGGGGCACTGAAGCTTTCTTT
-	TRBV1	TRBJ2-7	-	CTSSHCPGQGTYEQYF	TGCACCAGCAGCCATTGTCCCGGACAGGGGACCTACGAGCAGTACTTC
TRBD1	TRBV5-1	TRBJ2-2	-	CASSLTSGTGETGELFF	TGCGCCAGCAGCTTAACATCCGGGACAGGGGAGACCGGGGAGCTGTTTTTT
-	TRBV2	TRBJ1-5	-	CASSPGQGSSQPQHF	TGTGCCAGCAGCCCGGGGCAGGGGAGTAGTCAGCCCCAGCATTTT
-	TRBV28	TRBJ1-5	few	CASNGRGVGNQPQHF	TGTGCCAGCAATGGGCGGGGGGTCGGCAATCAGCCCCAGCATTTT
TRBD1	TRBV10-3	TRBJ2-2	-	CAIGQARNTGELFF	TGTGCCATCGGACAGGCCCGAAACACCGGGGAGCTGTTTTTT
TRBD1	TRBV2	TRBJ2-6	-	CASSLGQGVLVLTF	TGTGCCAGCAGTTTGGGACAGGGGGTTCTAGTCCTGACTTTC
-	TRBV3-1/TRBV3-2	TRBJ1-5	-	CASSPVNQPQHF	TGTGCCAGCAGCCCAGTAAATCAGCCCCAGCATTTT
-	TRBV28	TRBJ1-5	-	CASSLLGGSNQPQHF	TGTGCCAGCAGTTTATTGGGGGGTAGCAATCAGCCCCAGCATTTT
-	TRBV30	TRBJ1-3	-	CAWSRPEGEAGNTIYF	TGTGCCTGGAGCCGGCCGGAGGGTGAGGCTGGAAACACCATATATTTT
-	TRBV2	TRBJ1-2	-	CASSGEAAHGYTF	TGTGCCAGCAGTGGGGAGGCAGCACATGGCTACACCTTC
-	TRBV4-1	TRBJ2-3	-	CASRGLNEKRKGHSTDTQYF	TGCGCCAGCAGAGGCCTTAATGAAAAGAGAAAGGGGCATAGCACAGATACGCAGTATTTT
TRBD1	TRBV19	TRBJ2-6	-	CASSDQGARASGANVLTF	TGTGCCAGTAGTGACCAGGGGGCTAGGGCCTCTGGGGCCAACGTCCTGACTTTC
TRBD1	TRBV2	TRBJ2-2	-	CASRANRGDTGELFF	TGTGCCAGCAGGGCGAACAGGGGCGACACCGGGGAGCTGTTTTTT
TRBD1	TRBV5-1	TRBJ1-2	-	CASSEGTDYGYTF	TGCGCCAGCAGCGAAGGGACAGACTATGGCTACACCTTC
TRBD1	TRBV11-2	TRBJ2-7	-	CASSSGTGSYEQYF	TGTGCCAGCAGCTCCGGGACAGGGTCCTACGAGCAGTACTTC
TRBD1	TRBV5-4	TRBJ1-5	-	CASSSGTGVQPQHF	TGTGCCAGCAGCTCAGGGACAGGGGTTCAGCCCCAGCATTTT
-	TRBV6-5	TRBJ1-4	-	CAPGFGEKLFF	TGTGCCCCGGGGTTTGGTGAAAAACTGTTTTTT
-	TRBV5-1	TRBJ1-1	-	CASRFVADTEAFF	TGCGCCAGCAGGTTCGTTGCGGATACTGAAGCTTTCTTT
TRBD1	TRBV5-1	TRBJ1-6	-	CASNTGVDNSPLHF	TGCGCCAGCAACACAGGGGTCGATAATTCACCCCTCCACTTT
TRBD1	TRBV19	TRBJ1-4	-	CASKGQGAEEKLFF	TGTGCCAGTAAGGGGCAGGGGGCAGAGGAAAAACTGTTTTTT
TRBD1	TRBV7-6	TRBJ2-7	-	CASSWGTGRYEQYF	TGTGCCAGCAGTTGGGGGACAGGGAGGTACGAGCAGTACTTC
-	TRBV5-1	TRBJ1-1	-	CASSNPFRLGTEAFF	TGCGCCAGCAGCAACCCCTTCAGACTGGGCACTGAAGCTTTCTTT
TRBD1	TRBV13	TRBJ2-1	-	CASSYQTGAVDEQFF	TGTGCCAGCAGCTACCAGACAGGGGCCGTCGATGAGCAGTTCTTC
-	TRBV2	TRBJ1-6	few	CASIAGGLYNSPLHF	TGTGCCAGCATTGCAGGAGGCCTTTATAATTCACCCCTCCACTTT
TRBD1	TRBV6-6	TRBJ1-3	-	CASSYTGGAIGNTIYF	TGTGCCAGCAGTTACACAGGGGGCGCGATTGGAAACACCATATATTTT